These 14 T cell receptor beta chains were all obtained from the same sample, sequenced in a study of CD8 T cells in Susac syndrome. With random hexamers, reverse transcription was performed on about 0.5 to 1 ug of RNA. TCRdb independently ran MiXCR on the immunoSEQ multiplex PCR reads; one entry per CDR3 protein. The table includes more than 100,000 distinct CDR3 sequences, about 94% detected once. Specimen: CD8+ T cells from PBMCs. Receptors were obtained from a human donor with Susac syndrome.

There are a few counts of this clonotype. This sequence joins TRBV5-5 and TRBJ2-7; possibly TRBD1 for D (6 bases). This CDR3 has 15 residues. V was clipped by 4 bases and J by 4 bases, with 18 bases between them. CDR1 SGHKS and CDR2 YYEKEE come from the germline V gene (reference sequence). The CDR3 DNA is TGTGCCAGCAGCATCCGAGGGCAGGGGAAATACGAGCAGTACTTC. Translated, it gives CASSIRGQGKYEQYF.

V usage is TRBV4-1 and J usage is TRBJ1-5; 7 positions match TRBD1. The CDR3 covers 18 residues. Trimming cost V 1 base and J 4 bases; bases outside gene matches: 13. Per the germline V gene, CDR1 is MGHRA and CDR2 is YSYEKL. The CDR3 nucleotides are TGCGCCAGCAGCCAAGGAGGAAACAGGGGAGGGATTAATCAGCCCCAGCATTTT. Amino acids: CASSQGGNRGGINQPQHF.

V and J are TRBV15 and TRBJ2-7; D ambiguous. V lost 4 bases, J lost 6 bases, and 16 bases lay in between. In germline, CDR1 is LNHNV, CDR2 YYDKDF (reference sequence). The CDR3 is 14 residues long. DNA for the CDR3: TGTGCCACCAGCAAGCGACCAAGCCTTTCCGAGCAGTACTTC. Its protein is CATSKRPSLSEQYF.

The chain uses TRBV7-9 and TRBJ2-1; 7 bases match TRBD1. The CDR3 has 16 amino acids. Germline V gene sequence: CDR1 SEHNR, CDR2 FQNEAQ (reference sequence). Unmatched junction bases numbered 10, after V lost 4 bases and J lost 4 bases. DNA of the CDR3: TGTGCCAGCAGCTCCGACAGGGCTGTCTCTTACAATGAGCAGTTCTTC. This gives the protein CASSSDRAVSYNEQFF.

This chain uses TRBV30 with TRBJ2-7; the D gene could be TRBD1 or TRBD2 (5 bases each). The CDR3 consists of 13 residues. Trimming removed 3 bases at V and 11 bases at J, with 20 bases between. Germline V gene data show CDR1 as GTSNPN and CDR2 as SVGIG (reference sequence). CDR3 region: CAWSVRPLLGEYF. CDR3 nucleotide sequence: TGTGCCTGGAGCGTCCGACCCCTCCTGGGGGAGTACTTC.

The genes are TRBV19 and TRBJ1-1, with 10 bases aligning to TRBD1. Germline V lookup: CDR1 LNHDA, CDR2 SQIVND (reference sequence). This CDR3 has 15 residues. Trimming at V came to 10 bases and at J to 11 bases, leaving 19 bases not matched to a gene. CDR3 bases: TGTGCCACCGAACTGTCCGGGACAGGGGCCGTTGGGGCTTTCTTT. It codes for CATELSGTGAVGAFF.

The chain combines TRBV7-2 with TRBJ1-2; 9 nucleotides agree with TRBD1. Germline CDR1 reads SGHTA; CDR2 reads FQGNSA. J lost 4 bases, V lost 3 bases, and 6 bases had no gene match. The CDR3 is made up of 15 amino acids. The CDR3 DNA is TGTGCCAGCAGCTTGTCCGGGACAGGGATCTATGGCTACACCTTC. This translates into CASSLSGTGIYGYTF.

DNA of the CDR3: TGTGCCAGCAGCTCCGGGAGCTATGGCTACACCTTC. Translated, it gives CASSSGSYGYTF. V gene TRBV7-9 combines with J gene TRBJ1-2; unclear D gene. V was clipped by 4 bases and J by 4 bases, with 7 bases between them. The CDR3 spans 12 residues. Germline V gene data show CDR1 as SEHNR and CDR2 as FQNEAQ (reference sequence). Using reference TRBV7-9 and TRBJ1-2 for the parts outside the CDR3, the full variable domain is DTGVSQNPRHKITKRGQNVTFRCDPISEHNRLYWYRQTLGQGPEFLTYFQNEAQLEKSRLLSDRFSAERPKGSFSTLEIQRTEQGDSAMYLCASSSGSYGYTFGSGTRLTVV.

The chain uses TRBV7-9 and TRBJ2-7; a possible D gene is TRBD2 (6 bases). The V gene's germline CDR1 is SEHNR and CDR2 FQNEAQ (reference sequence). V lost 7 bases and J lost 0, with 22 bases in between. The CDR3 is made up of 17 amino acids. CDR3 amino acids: CASNAQFRDGSSYEQYF. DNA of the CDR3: TGTGCCAGCAACGCTCAATTCCGGGACGGGAGCTCCTACGAGCAGTACTTC.

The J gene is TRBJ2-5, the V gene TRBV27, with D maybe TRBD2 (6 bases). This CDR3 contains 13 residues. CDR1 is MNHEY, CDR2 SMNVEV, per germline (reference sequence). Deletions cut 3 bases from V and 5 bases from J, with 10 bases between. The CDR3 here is CASSFGGPETQYF. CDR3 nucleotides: TGTGCCAGCAGTTTCGGGGGACCTGAGACCCAGTACTTC.

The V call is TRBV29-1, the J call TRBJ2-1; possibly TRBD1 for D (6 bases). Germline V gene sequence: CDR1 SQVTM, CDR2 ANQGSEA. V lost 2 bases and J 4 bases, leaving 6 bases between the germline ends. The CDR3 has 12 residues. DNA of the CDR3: TGCAGCGTTGAACAGGGGTACAATGAGCAGTTCTTC. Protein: CSVEQGYNEQFF.

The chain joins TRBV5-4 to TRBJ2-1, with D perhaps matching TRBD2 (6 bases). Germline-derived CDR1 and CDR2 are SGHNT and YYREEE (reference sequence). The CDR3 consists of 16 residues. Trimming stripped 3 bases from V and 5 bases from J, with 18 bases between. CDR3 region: CASSSLGGRDDNEQFF. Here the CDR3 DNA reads TGTGCCAGCAGCTCCCTGGGGGGTCGGGACGACAATGAGCAGTTCTTC.

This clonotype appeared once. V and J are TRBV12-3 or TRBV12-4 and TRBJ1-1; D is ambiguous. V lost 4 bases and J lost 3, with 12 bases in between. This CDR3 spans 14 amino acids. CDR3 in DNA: TGTGCCAGCAGTTCCACCCAAGGGTACACTGAAGCTTTCTTT. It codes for CASSSTQGYTEAFF.

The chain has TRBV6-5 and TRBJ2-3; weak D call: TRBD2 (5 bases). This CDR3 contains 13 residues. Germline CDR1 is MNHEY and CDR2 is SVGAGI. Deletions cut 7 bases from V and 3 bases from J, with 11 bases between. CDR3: CASIGLKTDTQYF. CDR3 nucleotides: TGTGCCAGCATCGGACTGAAGACAGATACGCAGTATTTT.